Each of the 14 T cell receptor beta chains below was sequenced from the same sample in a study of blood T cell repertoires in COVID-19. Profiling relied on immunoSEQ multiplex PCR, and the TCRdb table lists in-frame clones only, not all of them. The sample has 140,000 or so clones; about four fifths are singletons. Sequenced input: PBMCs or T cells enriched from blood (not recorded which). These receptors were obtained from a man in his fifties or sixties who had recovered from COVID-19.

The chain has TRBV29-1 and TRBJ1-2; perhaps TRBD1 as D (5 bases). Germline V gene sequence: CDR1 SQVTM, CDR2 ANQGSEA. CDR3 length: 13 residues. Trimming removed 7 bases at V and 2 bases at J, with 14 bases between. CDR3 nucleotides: TGCAGCGCCTCCGACAGATCCAACTATGGCTACACCTTC. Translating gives CSASDRSNYGYTF.

DNA for the CDR3: TGTGCCAGCAGTTACGACTTTTCCTACGAGCAGTACTTC. Amino acids: CASSYDFSYEQYF. The chain links TRBV6-6 to TRBJ2-7; D gene uncertain. The V gene lost 2 bases and the J gene lost 1 base, with 6 bases spanning the gap. From germline, CDR1 is MNHNY and CDR2 SVGAGI (reference sequence). This CDR3 is 13 amino acids long.

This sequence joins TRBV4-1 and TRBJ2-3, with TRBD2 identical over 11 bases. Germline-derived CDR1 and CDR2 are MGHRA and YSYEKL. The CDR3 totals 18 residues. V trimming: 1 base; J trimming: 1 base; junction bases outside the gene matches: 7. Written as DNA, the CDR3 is TGCGCCAGCAGCCAAGGACTAGCGGGGATCTGGGGCACAGATACGCAGTATTTT. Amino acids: CASSQGLAGIWGTDTQYF.

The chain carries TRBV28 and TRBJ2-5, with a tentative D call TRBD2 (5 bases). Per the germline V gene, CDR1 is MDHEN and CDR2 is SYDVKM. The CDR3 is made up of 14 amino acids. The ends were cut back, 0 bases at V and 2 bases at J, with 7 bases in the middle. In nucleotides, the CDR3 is TGTGCCAGCAGTTTATGGGACTCTCAAGAGACCCAGTACTTC. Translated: CASSLWDSQETQYF.

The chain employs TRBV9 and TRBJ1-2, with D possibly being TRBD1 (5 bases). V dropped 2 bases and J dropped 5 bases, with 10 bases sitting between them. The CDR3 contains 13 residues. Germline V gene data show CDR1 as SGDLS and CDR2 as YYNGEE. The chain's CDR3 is CASSVDSAYGYTF. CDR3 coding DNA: TGTGCCAGCAGCGTTGACAGTGCATATGGCTACACCTTC.

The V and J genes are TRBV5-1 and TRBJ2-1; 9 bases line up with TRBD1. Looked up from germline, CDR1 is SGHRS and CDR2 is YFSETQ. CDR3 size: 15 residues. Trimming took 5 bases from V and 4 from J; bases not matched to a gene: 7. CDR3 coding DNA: TGCGCCAGCAGACCTACGGGACAGGGATACAATGAGCAGTTCTTC. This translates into CASRPTGQGYNEQFF.

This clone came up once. The CDR3 nucleotides are TGTGCCACCAGTGACCCGGGACAGGGTCACGGTGGGGCCAACGTCCTGACTTTC. This sequence encodes CATSDPGQGHGGANVLTF. This chain uses TRBV24-1 with TRBJ2-6, with 9 bases fitting TRBD1. The CDR3 is 18 residues long. The germline V gene encodes CDR1 KGHDR and CDR2 SFDVKD. Trimming removed 4 bases from V and 3 bases from J; junction bases left unmatched: 9.

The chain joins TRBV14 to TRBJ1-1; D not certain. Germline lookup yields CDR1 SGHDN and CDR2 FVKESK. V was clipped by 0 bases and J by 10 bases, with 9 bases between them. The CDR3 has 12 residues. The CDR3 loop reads CASSQEAGRAFF. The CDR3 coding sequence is TGTGCCAGCAGCCAAGAAGCGGGTCGAGCTTTCTTT.

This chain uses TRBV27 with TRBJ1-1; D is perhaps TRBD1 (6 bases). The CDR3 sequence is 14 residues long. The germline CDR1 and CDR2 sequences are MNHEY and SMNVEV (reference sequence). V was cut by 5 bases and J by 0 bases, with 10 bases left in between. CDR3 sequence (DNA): TGTGCCAGCAGTGTAGGACAGCTGAACACTGAAGCTTTCTTT. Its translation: CASSVGQLNTEAFF.

This chain's CDR3 is CASSLEVTSYEQYF. DNA of the CDR3: TGCGCCAGCAGCTTGGAAGTGACTAGCTACGAGCAGTACTTC. The chain uses TRBV5-1 and TRBJ2-7, with D maybe TRBD2 (6 bases). Germline V CDR1 and CDR2: SGHRS, YFSETQ. V lost 0 bases to trimming and J lost 3 bases, with 10 bases between them. The CDR3 is made up of 14 amino acids.

CDR3 sequence: CASSLQPDNSPLHF. The CDR3 DNA reads as TGCGCCAGCAGCTTACAGCCAGATAATTCACCCCTCCACTTT. The chain employs TRBV5-1 and TRBJ1-6; no definite D call. V was shortened by 2 bases and J by 5 bases, with 8 bases between the two germline ends. The CDR3 runs 14 residues. In germline, CDR1 is SGHRS, CDR2 YFSETQ.

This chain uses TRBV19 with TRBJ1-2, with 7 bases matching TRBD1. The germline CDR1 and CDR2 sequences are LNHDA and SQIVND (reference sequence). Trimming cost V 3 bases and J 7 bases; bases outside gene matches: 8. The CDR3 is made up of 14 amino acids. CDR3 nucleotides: TGTGCCAGTAGTATCCTGACAGGGAATTCTGGCTACACCTTC. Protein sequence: CASSILTGNSGYTF. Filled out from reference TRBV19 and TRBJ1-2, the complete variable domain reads DGGITQSPKYLFRKEGQNVTLSCEQNLNHDAMYWYRQDPGQGLRLIYYSQIVNDFQKGDIAEGYSVSREKKESFPLTVTSAQKNPTAFYLCASSILTGNSGYTFGSGTRLTVV.

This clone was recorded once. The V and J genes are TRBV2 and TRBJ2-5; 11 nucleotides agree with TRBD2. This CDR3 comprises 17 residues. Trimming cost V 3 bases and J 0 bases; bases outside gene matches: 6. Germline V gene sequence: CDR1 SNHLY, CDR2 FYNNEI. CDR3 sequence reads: CASSDIVLAGDQETQYF. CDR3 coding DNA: TGTGCCAGCAGTGATATCGTACTAGCGGGGGACCAAGAGACCCAGTACTTC.

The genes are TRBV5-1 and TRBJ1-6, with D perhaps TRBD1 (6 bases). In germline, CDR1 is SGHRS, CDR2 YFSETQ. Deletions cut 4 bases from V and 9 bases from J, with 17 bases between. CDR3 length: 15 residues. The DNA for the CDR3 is TGCGCCAGCAGCCTCTCCCCAGGGGCGGGTTCACCCCTCCACTTT. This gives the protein CASSLSPGAGSPLHF.